The T cell receptor beta chain described here comes from a study of blood T cell repertoires in COVID-19. Looking at the study overall: Italy, Spain and the United States were the sources of the convalescent and acute COVID-19 samples. PBMCs, B-cell-depleted T cells, or T cells provided the cDNA or gDNA that made up the material.

Germline V CDR1 and CDR2: SGHAT, FQNNGV. J lost 2 bases, V lost 5 bases, and 15 bases had no gene match. This CDR3 is built from 18 residues. In the source study's methods: Nucleated cell counts were estimated from reference gene primer amplification. Assay used: immunoSEQ multiplex PCR; TCRdb lists only in-frame clones, some missing. From that table come the V and J calls and clone size; the DNA was used to work out D and trimming. The sample shows 50,000 or so clones, 80% to 90% of them seen only once. V and J are TRBV11-2 and TRBJ2-3, with 8 positions matching TRBD2. This clonotype originated in a man in his 70s with acute or convalescent COVID-19. Sequencing was performed on peripheral blood. For the CDR3, the DNA is TGTGCCAGCAGCCCAACCCTAAGGGGTAGCGGGAACACAGATACGCAGTATTTT. This codes for CASSPTLRGSGNTDTQYF.